This passage covers 3 T cell receptor beta chains from one sample sequenced in a study of blood T cell repertoires in COVID-19. Clones were sequenced by immunoSEQ multiplex PCR, and TCRdb holds only the in-frame ones, with some missing. The sample shows more than 60,000 clones, roughly 80% of them seen only once. The sequenced sample was peripheral blood. Every receptor here comes from a human donor in a cohort sampled during active COVID-19.

The chain joins TRBV28 to TRBJ1-3; weak D call: TRBD1 (6 bases). The CDR3 consists of 15 residues. Per the germline V gene, CDR1 is MDHEN and CDR2 is SYDVKM. V lost 2 bases and J 3 bases, leaving 11 bases between the germline ends. The CDR3 region is CASSLGGANGNTIYF. CDR3 bases: TGTGCCAGCAGTTTAGGGGGGGCTAATGGAAACACCATATATTTT.

V and J are TRBV28 and TRBJ2-1, with 9 bases aligning to TRBD2. The CDR3 consists of 15 residues. Unmatched junction bases numbered 9, after V lost 5 bases and J lost 7 bases. Germline V CDR1 and CDR2: MDHEN, SYDVKM. CDR3 amino acids: CASSPMIAGVNEQFF. The CDR3 coding sequence is TGTGCCAGCAGTCCGATGATAGCGGGGGTGAATGAGCAGTTCTTC.

The chain has TRBV7-8 and TRBJ1-5, with 11 bases matching TRBD1. The length of the CDR3 is 17 residues. The trim removed 1 base at V and 5 bases at J, leaving 7 bases unmatched. In germline, CDR1 is SGHVS, CDR2 FQNEAQ. This chain's CDR3 is CASSLVRTGGEHQPQHF. The CDR3 DNA follows: TGTGCCAGCAGCTTAGTCAGGACAGGGGGCGAGCATCAGCCCCAGCATTTT.